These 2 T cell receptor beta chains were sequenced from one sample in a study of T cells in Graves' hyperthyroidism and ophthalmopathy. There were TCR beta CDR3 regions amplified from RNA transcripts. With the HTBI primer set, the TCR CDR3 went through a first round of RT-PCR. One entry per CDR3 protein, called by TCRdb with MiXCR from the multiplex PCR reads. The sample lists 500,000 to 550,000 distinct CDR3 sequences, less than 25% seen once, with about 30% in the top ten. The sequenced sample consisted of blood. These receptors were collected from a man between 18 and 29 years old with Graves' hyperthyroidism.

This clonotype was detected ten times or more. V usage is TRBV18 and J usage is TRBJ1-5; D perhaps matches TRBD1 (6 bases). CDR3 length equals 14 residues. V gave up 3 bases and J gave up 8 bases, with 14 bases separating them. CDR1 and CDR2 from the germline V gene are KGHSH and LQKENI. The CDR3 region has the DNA TGTGCCAGCTCACCCCAGGCTAGGGGGGAGCCCCAGCATTTT. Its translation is CASSPQARGEPQHF. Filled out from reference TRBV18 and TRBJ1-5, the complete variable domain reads NAGVMQNPRHLVRRRGQEARLRCSPMKGHSHVYWYRQLPEEGLKFMVYLQKENIIDESGMPKERFSAEFPKEGPSILRIQQVVRGDSAAYFCASSPQARGEPQHFGDGTRLSIL.

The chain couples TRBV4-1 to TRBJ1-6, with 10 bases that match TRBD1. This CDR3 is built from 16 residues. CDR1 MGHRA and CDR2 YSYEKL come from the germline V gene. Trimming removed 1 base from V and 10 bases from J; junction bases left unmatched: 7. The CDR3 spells CASSQGRTGGRSPLHF. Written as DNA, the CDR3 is TGCGCCAGCAGCCAAGGCCGGACAGGGGGGCGGTCACCCCTCCACTTT.